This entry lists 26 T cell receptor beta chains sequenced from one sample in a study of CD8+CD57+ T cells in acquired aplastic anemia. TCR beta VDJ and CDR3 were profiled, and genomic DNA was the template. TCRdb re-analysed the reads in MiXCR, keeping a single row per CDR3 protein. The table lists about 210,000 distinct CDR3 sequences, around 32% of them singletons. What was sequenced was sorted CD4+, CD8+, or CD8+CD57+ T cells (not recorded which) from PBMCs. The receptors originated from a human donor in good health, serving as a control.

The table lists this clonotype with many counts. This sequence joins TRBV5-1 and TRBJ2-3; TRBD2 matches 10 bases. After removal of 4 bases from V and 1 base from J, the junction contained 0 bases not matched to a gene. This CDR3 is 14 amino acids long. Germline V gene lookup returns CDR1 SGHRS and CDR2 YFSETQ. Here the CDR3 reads CASSGTSGTDTQYF. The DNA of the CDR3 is TGCGCCAGCAGCGGGACTAGCGGCACAGATACGCAGTATTTT.

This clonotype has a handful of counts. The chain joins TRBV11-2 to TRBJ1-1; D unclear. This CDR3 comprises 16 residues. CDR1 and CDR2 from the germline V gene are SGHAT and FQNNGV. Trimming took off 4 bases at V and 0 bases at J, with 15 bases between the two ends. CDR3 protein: CASSSSGGPLNTEAFF. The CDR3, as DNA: TGTGCCAGCAGCTCGTCCGGAGGGCCCTTGAACACTGAAGCTTTCTTT. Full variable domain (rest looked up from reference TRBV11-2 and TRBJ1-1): EAGVAQSPRYKIIEKRQSVAFWCNPISGHATLYWYQQILGQGPKLLIQFQNNGVVDDSQLPKDRFSAERLKGVDSTLKIQPAKLEDSAVYLCASSSSGGPLNTEAFFGQGTRLTVV.

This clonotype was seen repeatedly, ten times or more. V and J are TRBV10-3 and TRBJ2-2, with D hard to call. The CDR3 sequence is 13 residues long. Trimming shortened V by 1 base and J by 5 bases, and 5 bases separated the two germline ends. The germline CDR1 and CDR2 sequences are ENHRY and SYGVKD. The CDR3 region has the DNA TGTGCCATCAGTGAGTGGGTTACCGGGGAGCTGTTTTTT. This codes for CAISEWVTGELFF.

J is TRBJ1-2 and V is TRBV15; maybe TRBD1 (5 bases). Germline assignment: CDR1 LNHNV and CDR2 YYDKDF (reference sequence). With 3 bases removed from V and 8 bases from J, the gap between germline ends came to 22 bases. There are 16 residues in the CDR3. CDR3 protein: CATSRYPGTVGGGYTF. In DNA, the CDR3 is TGTGCCACCAGCAGGTACCCCGGGACTGTGGGCGGGGGCTACACCTTC.

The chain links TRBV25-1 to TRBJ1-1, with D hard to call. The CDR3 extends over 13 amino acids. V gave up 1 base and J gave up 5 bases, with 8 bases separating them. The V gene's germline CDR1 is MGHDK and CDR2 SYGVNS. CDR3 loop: CASSESRGTEAFF. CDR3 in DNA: TGTGCCAGCAGTGAATCACGAGGGACTGAAGCTTTCTTT.

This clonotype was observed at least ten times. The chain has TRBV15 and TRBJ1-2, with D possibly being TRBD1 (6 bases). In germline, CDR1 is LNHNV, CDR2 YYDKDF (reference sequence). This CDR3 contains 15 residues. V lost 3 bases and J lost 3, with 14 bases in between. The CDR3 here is CATSRSSQGYYGYTF. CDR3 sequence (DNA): TGTGCCACCAGCAGGAGCTCACAGGGCTACTATGGCTACACCTTC.

The CDR3, as DNA: TGTGCCAGCAGCCAAAGTGCTAGCGGGGGTCAATACAATGAGCAGTTCTTC. It translates to CASSQSASGGQYNEQFF. The V and J genes are TRBV4-2 and TRBJ2-1; 10 bases agree with TRBD2. CDR3 size: 17 residues. V lost 2 bases, J lost 4 bases, and 8 bases stayed unmatched. CDR1 is LGHNA, CDR2 YNFKEQ, per germline.

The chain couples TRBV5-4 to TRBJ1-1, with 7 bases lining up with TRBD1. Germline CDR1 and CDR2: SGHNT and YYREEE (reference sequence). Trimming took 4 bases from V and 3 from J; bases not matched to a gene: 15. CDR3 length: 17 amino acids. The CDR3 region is CASSALKGATEYTEAFF. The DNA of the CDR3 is TGTGCCAGCAGCGCATTAAAGGGGGCTACGGAGTACACTGAAGCTTTCTTT.

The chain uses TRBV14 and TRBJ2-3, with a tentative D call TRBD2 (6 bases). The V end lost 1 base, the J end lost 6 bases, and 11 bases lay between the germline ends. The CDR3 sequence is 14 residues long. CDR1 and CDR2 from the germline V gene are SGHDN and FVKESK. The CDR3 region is CASSQVGTLDTQYF. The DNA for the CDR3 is TGTGCCAGCAGCCAAGTGGGGACTTTGGATACGCAGTATTTT. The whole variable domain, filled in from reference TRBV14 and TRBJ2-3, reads EAGVTQFPSHSVIEKGQTVTLRCDPISGHDNLYWYRRVMGKEIKFLLHFVKESKQDESGMPNNRFLAERTGGTYSTLKVQPAELEDSGVYFCASSQVGTLDTQYFGPGTRLTVL.

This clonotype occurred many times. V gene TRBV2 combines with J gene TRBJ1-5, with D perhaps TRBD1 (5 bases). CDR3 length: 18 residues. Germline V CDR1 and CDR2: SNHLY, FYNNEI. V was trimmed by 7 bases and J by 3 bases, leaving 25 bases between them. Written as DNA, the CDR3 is TGTGCCAGCACCACGCTGAGCCGGGGGGGTGACTACAATCAGCCCCAGCATTTT. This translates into CASTTLSRGGDYNQPQHF.

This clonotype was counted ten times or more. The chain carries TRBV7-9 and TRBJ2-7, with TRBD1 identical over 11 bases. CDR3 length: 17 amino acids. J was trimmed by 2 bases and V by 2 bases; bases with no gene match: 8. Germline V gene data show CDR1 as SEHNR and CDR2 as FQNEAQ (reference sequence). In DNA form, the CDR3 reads TGTGCCAGCAGCTTAAGGACAGGGGGCGCAAACCCCTACGAGCAGTACTTC. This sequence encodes CASSLRTGGANPYEQYF. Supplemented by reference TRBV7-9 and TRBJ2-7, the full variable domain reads DTGVSQNPRHKITKRGQNVTFRCDPISEHNRLYWYRQTLGQGPEFLTYFQNEAQLEKSRLLSDRFSAERPKGSFSTLEIQRTEQGDSAMYLCASSLRTGGANPYEQYFGPGTRLTVT.

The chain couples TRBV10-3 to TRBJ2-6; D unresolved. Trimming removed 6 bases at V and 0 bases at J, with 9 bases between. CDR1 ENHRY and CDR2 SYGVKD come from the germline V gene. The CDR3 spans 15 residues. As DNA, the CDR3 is TGTGCCATCAGAGATGGGGACTCTGGGGCCAACGTCCTGACTTTC. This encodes CAIRDGDSGANVLTF.

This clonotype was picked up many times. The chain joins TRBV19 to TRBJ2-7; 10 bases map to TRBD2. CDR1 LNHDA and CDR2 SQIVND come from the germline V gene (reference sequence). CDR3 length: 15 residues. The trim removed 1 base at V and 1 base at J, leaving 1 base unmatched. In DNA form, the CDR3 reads TGTGCCAGTAGTATAGTAGCGGGAGGATCCTACGAGCAGTACTTC. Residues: CASSIVAGGSYEQYF.

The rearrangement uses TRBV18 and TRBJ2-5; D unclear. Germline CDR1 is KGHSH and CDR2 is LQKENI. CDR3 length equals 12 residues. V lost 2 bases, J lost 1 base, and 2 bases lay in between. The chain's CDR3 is CASSPGQETQYF. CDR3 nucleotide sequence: TGTGCCAGCTCACCAGGCCAAGAGACCCAGTACTTC.

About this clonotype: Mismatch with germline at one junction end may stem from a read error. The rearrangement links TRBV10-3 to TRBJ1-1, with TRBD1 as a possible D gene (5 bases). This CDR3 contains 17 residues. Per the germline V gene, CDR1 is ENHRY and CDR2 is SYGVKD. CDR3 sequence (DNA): TGTGCCAGCAGTTACTCAAGGGCAGGGTGGGTGAACACTGAAGCTTTCTTT. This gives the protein CASSYSRAGWVNTEAFF.

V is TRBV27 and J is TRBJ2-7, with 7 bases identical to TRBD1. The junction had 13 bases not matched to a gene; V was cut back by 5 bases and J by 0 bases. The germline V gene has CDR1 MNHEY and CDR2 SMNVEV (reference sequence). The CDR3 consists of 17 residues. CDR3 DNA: TGTGCCAGCAGTGCACGTCAGGGGGACGTGCACTCCTACGAGCAGTACTTC. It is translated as CASSARQGDVHSYEQYF.

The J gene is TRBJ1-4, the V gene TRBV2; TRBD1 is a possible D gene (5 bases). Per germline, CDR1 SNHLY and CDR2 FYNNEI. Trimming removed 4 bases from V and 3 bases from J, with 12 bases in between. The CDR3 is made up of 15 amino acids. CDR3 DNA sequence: TGTGCCAGCAGTGGGTACAGGATAGCTAATGAAAAACTGTTTTTT. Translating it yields CASSGYRIANEKLFF.

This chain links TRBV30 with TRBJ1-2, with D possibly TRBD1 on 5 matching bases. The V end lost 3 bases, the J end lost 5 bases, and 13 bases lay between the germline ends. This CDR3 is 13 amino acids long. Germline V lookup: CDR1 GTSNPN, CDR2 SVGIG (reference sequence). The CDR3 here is CAWRGDLLYGYTF. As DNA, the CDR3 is TGTGCCTGGAGAGGGGACCTTCTTTATGGCTACACCTTC.

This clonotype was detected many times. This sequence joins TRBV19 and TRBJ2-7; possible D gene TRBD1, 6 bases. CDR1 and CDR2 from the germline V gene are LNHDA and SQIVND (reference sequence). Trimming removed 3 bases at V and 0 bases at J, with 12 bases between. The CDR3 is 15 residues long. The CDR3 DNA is TGTGCCAGTAGTATGGTACAGGGAAGCTCCTACGAGCAGTACTTC. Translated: CASSMVQGSSYEQYF. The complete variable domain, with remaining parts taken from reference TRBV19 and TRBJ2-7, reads DGGITQSPKYLFRKEGQNVTLSCEQNLNHDAMYWYRQDPGQGLRLIYYSQIVNDFQKGDIAEGYSVSREKKESFPLTVTSAQKNPTAFYLCASSMVQGSSYEQYFGPGTRLTVT.

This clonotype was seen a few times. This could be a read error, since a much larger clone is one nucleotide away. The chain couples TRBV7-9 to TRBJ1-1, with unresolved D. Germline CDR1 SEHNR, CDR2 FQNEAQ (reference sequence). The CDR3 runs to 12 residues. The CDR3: CASSLFQMDPIF. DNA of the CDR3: TGTGCCAGCAGCTTATTTCAGATGGACCCAATCTTT.

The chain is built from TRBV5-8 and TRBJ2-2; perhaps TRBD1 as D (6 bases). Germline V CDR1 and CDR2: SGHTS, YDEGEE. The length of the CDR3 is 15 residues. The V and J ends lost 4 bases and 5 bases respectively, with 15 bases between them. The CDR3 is CASSAPGHGTGELFF. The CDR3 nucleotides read TGTGCCAGCAGCGCCCCGGGACACGGGACCGGGGAGCTGTTTTTT.

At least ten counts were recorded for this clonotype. The CDR3 DNA sequence: TGCAGTGCTAGAAGACAGGAGAGTTCACCCCTCCACTTT. Translating gives CSARRQESSPLHF. The J gene is TRBJ1-6, the V gene TRBV20-1; D is possibly TRBD1 (6 bases). This CDR3 region has 13 residues. From germline, CDR1 is DFQATT and CDR2 SNEGSKA (reference sequence). Trimming left V 2 bases short and J 9 bases short, with 11 bases between.

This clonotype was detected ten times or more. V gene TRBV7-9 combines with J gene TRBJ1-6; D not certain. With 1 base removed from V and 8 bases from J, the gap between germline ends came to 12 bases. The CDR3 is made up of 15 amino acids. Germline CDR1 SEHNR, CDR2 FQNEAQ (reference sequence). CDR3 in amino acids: CASSLGAPPDSPLHF. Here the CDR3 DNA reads TGTGCCAGCAGCTTAGGCGCGCCCCCGGATTCACCCCTCCACTTT.

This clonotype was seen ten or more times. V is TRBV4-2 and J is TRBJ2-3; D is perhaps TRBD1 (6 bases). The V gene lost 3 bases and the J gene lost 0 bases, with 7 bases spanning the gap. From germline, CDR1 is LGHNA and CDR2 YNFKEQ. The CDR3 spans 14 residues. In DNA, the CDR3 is TGTGCCAGCAGCCACAGGGGTAGCACAGATACGCAGTATTTT. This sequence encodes CASSHRGSTDTQYF.

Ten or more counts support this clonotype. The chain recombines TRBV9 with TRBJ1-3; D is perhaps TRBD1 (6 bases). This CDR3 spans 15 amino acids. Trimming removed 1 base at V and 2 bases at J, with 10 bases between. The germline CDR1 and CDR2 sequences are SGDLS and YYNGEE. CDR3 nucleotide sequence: TGTGCCAGCAGCGTATGGGGGGCTGCTGGAAACACCATATATTTT. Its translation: CASSVWGAAGNTIYF. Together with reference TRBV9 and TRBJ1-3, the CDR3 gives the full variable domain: DSGVTQTPKHLITATGQRVTLRCSPRSGDLSVYWYQQSLDQGLQFLIQYYNGEERAKGNILERFSAQQFPDLHSELNLSSLELGDSALYFCASSVWGAAGNTIYFGEGSWLTVV.

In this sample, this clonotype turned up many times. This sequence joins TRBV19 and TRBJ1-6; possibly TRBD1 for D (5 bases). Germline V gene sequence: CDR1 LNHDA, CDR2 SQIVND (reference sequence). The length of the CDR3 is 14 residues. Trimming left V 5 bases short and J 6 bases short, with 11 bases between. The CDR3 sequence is CASSPKGSNSPLHF. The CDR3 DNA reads TGTGCCAGTAGTCCCAAGGGGAGTAATTCACCCCTCCACTTT. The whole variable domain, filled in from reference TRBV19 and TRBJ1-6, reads DGGITQSPKYLFRKEGQNVTLSCEQNLNHDAMYWYRQDPGQGLRLIYYSQIVNDFQKGDIAEGYSVSREKKESFPLTVTSAQKNPTAFYLCASSPKGSNSPLHFGNGTRLTVT.